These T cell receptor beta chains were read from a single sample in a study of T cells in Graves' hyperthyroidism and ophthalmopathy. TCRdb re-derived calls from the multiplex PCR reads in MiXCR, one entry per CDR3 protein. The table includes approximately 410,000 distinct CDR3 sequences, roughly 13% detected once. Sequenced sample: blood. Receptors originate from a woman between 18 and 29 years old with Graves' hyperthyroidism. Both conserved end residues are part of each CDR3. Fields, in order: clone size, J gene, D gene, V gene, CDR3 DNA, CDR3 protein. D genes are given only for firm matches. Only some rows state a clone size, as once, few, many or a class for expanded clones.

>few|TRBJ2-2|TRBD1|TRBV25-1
TGTGCCAGCAGTGAGGGACAGGACACCGGGGAGCTGTTTTTT
CASSEGQDTGELFF
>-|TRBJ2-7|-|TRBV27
TGTGCCAGCAGTCCCACAGGGACGATCGGCCACGAGCAGTACTTC
CASSPTGTIGHEQYF
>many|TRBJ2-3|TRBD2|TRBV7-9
TGTGCCAGCAGCTTAGTCTTAGCGGGAGTAAAAGATACGCAGTATTTT
CASSLVLAGVKDTQYF
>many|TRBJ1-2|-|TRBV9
TGTGCCAGCAGCCGAACATCAGCCGGCTACACCTTC
CASSRTSAGYTF
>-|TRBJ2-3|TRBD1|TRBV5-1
TGCGCCAGCAGCTTGTATGGGACAGGGACAGATACGCAGTATTTT
CASSLYGTGTDTQYF
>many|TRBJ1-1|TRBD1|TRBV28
TGTGCCAGCAGTTTTGTGTCCAGGGGGCTCACTGAAGCTTTCTTT
CASSFVSRGLTEAFF
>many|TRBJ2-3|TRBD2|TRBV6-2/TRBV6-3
TGTGCCAGCAGTTACTGGCGAAAGACTAGCGGGAGGTCAGATACGCAGTATTTT
CASSYWRKTSGRSDTQYF
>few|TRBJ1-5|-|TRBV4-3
TGCGCCAGCAGCCAAGATCCGGGAGGGGCTTATAGCAATCAGCCCCAGCATTTT
CASSQDPGGAYSNQPQHF
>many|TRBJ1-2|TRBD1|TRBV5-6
TGTGCCAGCAGCTTGCTCCCTTGGACAGGGGACTATGGCTACACCTTC
CASSLLPWTGDYGYTF
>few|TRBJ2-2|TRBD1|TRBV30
TGTGCCTGGAGTGCACAGGGGTGGAACACCGGGGAGCTGTTTTTT
CAWSAQGWNTGELFF
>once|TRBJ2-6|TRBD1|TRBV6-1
TGTGCCAGCAGCTCCACTAACCGACAACACACAGGGGCCGGGGCCAACGTCCTGACTTTC
CASSSTNRQHTGAGANVLTF
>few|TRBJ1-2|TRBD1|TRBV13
TGTGCCAGCAGCTCTCGGACAGGGGCGGGGGATAACTATGGCTACACCTTC
CASSSRTGAGDNYGYTF
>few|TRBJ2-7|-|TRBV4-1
TGCGCCAGCAGCCTTACCCCCCCGACTAAGACCCACGAGCAGTACTTC
CASSLTPPTKTHEQYF
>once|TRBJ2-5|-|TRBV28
TGTGCCAGCAGTCTGGAGGGGGCCAACTATGGGGAGACCCAGTACTTC
CASSLEGANYGETQYF
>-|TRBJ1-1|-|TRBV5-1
TGCGCCAGCAGCGCGGGGGGGGCGCGGCTGAACACTGAAGCTTTCTTT
CASSAGGARLNTEAFF
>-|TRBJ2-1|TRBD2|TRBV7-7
TGTGCTAGCAGCTTATATCCGGCGGGAGGGGCCTACAATGAGCAGTTCTTC
CASSLYPAGGAYNEQFF
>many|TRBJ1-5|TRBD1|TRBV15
TGTGCCACCTCTTACAGGGGGCCCAATCAGCCCCAGCATTTT
CATSYRGPNQPQHF
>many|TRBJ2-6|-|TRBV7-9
TGTGCCAGCAGCCCTGGAATTGCGGTTGGGGCCAACGTCCTGACTTTC
CASSPGIAVGANVLTF
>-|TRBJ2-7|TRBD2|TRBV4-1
TGCGCCAGCAGCCCCCATATCAACGGCAGGGACTACTACGAGCAGTACTTC
CASSPHINGRDYYEQYF
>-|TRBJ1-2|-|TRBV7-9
TGTGCCAGCAGCACCGGTTGGTATGGCTACACCTTC
CASSTGWYGYTF
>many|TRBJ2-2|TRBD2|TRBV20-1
TGCAGTGCTGTAGGGGTACTAGCGGGAGACACCGGGGAGCTGTTTTTT
CSAVGVLAGDTGELFF
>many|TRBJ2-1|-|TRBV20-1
TGCAGTGCTCTGACGGGCCTCTACAATGAGCAGTTCTTC
CSALTGLYNEQFF
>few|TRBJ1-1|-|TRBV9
TGTGCCAGCAGCGGGGTCGGCGGCACTGAAGCTTTCTTT
CASSGVGGTEAFF
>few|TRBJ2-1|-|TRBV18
TGTGCCAGCTCACAGGTCACCCATGAGCAGTTCTTC
CASSQVTHEQFF
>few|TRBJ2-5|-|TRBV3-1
TGTGCCAGCAGCCACGATGGCTCCAGGAGCCAAGAGACCCAGTACTTC
CASSHDGSRSQETQYF
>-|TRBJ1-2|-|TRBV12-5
TGTGCTAGTGGTCTGGAGGGGGGGTACGGTAATGGCTACACCTTC
CASGLEGGYGNGYTF
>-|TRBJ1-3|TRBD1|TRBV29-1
TGCAGCGTAGAAGACAGGGGGCTAGGAAACACCATATATTTT
CSVEDRGLGNTIYF
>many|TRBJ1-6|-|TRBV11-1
TGTGCCAGCAGCTTCGACAGTGGGGATAATTCACCCCTCCACTTT
CASSFDSGDNSPLHF
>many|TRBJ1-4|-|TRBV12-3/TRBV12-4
TGTGCCAGCAGAGGATTGGAAAAACTGTTTTTT
CASRGLEKLFF
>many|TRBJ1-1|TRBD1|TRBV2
TGTGCCGACCAGACAGGGAGGGCTGAAGCTTTCTTT
CADQTGRAEAFF
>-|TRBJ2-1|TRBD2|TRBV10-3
TGTGCCATCAGTGAGTCGACTAGCGGGCTCAATGAGCAGTTCTTC
CAISESTSGLNEQFF
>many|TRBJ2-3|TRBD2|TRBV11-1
TGTGCCAGCAGCTTAGTTCGAGGCGGGAGAGATACGCAGTATTTT
CASSLVRGGRDTQYF
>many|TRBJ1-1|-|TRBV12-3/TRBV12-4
TGTGCCAGCAGTTTCGATCCAGCCATGAACACTGAAGCTTTCTTT
CASSFDPAMNTEAFF
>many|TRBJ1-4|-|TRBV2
TGTGCCAGCAATCCTTACAGTAGCCTTAATGAAAAACTGTTTTTT
CASNPYSSLNEKLFF
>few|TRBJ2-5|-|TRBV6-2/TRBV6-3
TGTGCCAGCAGTTACTCTGGGGCCCAGTACTTC
CASSYSGAQYF
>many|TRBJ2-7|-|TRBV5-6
TGTGCCAGCAGCCCTGGACCGCCCTCCTACGAGCAGTACTTC
CASSPGPPSYEQYF
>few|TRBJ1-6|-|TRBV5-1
TGCGCCAGCAGCTTGACGGTGCCGATCTATAATTCACCCCTCCACTTT
CASSLTVPIYNSPLHF
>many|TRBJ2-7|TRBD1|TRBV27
TGTGCCAGCAGCCTTCGGACAGGGTGGGAGCAGTACTTC
CASSLRTGWEQYF
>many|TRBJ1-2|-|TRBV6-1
TGTGCCAGCAGTCCCCGCCGGTCCGATGGCTACACCTTC
CASSPRRSDGYTF
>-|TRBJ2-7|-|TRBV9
TGTACCAGCAGCATTGGACTGAGCTCCTACGAGCAGTACTTC
CTSSIGLSSYEQYF